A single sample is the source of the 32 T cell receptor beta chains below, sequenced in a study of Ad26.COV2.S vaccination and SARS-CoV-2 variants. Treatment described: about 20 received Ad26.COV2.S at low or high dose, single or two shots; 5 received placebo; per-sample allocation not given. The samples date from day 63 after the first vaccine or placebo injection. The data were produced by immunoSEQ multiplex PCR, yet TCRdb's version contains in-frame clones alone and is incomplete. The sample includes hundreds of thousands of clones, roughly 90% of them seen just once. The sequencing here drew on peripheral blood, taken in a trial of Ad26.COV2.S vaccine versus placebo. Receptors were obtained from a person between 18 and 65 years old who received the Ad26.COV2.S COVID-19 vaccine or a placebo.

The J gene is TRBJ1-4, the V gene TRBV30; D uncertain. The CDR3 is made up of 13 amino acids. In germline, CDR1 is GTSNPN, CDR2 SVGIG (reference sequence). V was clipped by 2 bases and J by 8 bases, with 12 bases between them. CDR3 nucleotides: TGTGCCTGGAGTCTGAATCAGAGGGAAAAACTGTTTTTT. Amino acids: CAWSLNQREKLFF.

The CDR3 nucleotides read TGTGCCAGCAGCTTACCGGGCAATCAGCCCCAGCATTTT. Translated, it gives CASSLPGNQPQHF. This rearrangement joins TRBV7-2 to TRBJ1-5; D not certain. Per the germline V gene, CDR1 is SGHTA and CDR2 is FQGNSA. The CDR3 has 13 amino acids. V dropped 2 bases and J dropped 2 bases, with 4 bases sitting between them. The complete variable domain, with remaining parts taken from reference TRBV7-2 and TRBJ1-5, reads GAGVSQSPSNKVTEKGKDVELRCDPISGHTALYWYRQSLGQGLEFLIYFQGNSAPDKSGLPSDRFSAERTGGSVSTLTIQRTQQEDSAVYLCASSLPGNQPQHFGDGTRLSIL.

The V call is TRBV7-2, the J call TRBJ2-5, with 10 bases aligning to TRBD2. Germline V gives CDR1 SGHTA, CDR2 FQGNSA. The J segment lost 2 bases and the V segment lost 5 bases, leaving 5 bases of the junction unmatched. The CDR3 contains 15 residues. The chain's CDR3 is CASSSPLAGQETQYF. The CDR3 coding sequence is TGTGCCAGCAGCAGCCCACTAGCGGGGCAAGAGACCCAGTACTTC.

The CDR3 sequence is CASSEQYTEAFF. DNA for the CDR3: TGTGCCAGCAGTGAGCAGTACACTGAAGCTTTCTTT. The J gene is TRBJ1-1, the V gene TRBV12-3 or TRBV12-4; D is uncertain. Trimming stripped 5 bases from V and 3 bases from J, with 7 bases between. The CDR3 length is 12 residues.

The CDR3 coding sequence is TGTGCCAGTAAGGCCCGGGACAGGGAGACAGATACGCAGTATTTT. It encodes CASKARDRETDTQYF. V usage is TRBV19 and J usage is TRBJ2-3; 9 bases match TRBD1. J was trimmed by 3 bases and V by 7 bases; bases with no gene match: 8. The CDR3 is 15 residues long. In germline, CDR1 is LNHDA, CDR2 SQIVND (reference sequence).

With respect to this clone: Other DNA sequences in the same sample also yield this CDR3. Here the CDR3 reads CASSTGNQPQHF. The CDR3 nucleotides are TGTGCCAGCTCGACAGGGAATCAGCCCCAGCATTTT. The chain couples TRBV18 to TRBJ1-5; 7 nucleotides line up with TRBD1. The germline V gene has CDR1 KGHSH and CDR2 LQKENI. The CDR3 has 12 amino acids. V gave up 6 bases and J gave up 4 bases; unmatched junction bases: 0.

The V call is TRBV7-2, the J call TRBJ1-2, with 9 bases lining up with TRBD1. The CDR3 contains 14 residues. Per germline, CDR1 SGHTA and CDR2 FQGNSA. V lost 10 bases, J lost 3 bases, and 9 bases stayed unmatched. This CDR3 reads CATGTGRVDYGYTF. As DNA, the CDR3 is TGTGCCACGGGGACAGGGCGGGTGGACTATGGCTACACCTTC.

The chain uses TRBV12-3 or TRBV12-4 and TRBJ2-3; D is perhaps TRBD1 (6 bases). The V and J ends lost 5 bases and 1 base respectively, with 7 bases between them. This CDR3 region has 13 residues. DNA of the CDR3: TGTGCCAGCAGTCACAGGGGCACAGATACGCAGTATTTT. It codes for CASSHRGTDTQYF.

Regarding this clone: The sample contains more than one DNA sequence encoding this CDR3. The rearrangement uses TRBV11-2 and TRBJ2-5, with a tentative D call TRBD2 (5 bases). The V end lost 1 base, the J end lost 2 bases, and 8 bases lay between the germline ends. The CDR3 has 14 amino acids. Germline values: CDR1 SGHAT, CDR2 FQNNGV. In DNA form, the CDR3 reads TGTGCCAGCAGCTTAGCGGGGTTACAAGAGACCCAGTACTTC. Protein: CASSLAGLQETQYF.

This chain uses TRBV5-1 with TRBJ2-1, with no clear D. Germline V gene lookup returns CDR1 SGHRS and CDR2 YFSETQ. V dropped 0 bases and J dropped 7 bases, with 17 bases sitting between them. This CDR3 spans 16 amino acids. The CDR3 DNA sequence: TGCGCCAGCAGCTTGGATTCCGGGCCACGCATGAATGAGCAGTTCTTC. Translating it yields CASSLDSGPRMNEQFF.

Here the CDR3 DNA reads TGTGCCAGCACGGACAGGCGTCAGCTGTTTTTT. This gives the protein CASTDRRQLFF. The gene calls are TRBV6-5 and TRBJ2-2, with 7 bases lining up with TRBD1. The CDR3 is made up of 11 amino acids. From germline, CDR1 is MNHEY and CDR2 SVGAGI. Trimming at V came to 7 bases and at J to 12 bases, leaving 5 bases not matched to a gene.

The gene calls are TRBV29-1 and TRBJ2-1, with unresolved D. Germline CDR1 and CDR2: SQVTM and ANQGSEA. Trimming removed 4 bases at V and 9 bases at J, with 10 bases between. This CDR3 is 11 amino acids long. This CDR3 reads CSVAGGGEQFF. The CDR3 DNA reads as TGCAGCGTTGCGGGCGGCGGTGAGCAGTTCTTC.

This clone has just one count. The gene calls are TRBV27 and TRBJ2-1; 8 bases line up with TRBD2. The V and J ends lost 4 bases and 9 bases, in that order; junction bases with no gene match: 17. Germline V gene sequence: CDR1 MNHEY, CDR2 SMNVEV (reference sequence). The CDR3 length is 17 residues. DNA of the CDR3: TGTGCCAGCAGTTCGGGGCTGAGCGGGGGCTTAAATAGTGAGCAGTTCTTC. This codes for CASSSGLSGGLNSEQFF.

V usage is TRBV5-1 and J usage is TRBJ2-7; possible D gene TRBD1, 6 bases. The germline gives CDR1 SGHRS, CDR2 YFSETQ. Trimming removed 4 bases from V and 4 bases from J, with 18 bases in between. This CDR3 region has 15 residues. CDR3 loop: CASSPPPGVGYEQYF. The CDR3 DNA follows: TGCGCCAGCAGCCCCCCCCCAGGGGTGGGGTACGAGCAGTACTTC.

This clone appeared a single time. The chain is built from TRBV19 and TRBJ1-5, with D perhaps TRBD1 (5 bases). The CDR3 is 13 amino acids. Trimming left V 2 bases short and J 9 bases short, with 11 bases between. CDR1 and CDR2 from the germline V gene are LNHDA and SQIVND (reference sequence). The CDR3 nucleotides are TGTGCCAGTAGTATAACGCACCAGGGGCCCCAGCATTTT. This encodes CASSITHQGPQHF.

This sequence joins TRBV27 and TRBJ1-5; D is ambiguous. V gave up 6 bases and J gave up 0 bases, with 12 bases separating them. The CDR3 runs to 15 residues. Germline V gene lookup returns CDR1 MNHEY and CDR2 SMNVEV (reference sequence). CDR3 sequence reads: CASSLGLPSNQPQHF. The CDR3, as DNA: TGTGCCAGCAGCCTTGGGTTACCTAGCAATCAGCCCCAGCATTTT.

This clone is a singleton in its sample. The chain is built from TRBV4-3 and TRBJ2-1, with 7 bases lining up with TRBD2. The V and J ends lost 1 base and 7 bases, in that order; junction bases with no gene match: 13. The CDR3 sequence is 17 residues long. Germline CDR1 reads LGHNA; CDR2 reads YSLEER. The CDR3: CASSQVAASGLVNEQFF. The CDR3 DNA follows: TGCGCCAGCAGCCAAGTCGCCGCTAGCGGCCTGGTGAATGAGCAGTTCTTC.

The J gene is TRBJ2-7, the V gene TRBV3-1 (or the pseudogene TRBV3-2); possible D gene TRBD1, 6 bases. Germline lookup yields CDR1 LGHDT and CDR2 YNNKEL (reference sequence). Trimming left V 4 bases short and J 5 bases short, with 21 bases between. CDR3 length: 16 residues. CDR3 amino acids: CASSPLGQNRLNEQYF. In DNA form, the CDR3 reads TGTGCCAGCAGCCCGCTTGGACAGAATAGGCTGAACGAGCAGTACTTC.

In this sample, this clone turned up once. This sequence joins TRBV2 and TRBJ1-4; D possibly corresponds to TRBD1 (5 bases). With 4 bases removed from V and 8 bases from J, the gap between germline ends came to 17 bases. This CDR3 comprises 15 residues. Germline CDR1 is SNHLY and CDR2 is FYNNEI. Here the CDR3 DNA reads TGTGCCAGCAGTGGCCCGGGACCCGTGGGGGAAAAACTGTTTTTT. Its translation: CASSGPGPVGEKLFF.

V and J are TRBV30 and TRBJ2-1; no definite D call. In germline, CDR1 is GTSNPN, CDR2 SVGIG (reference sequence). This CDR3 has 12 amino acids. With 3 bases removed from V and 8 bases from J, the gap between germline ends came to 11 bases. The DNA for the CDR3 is TGTGCCTGGAGCAAACGGATCGATGAGCAGTTCTTC. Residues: CAWSKRIDEQFF. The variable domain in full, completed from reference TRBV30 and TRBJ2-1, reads SQTIHQWPATLVQPVGSPLSLECTVEGTSNPNLYWYRQAAGRGLQLLFYSVGIGQISSEVPQNLSASRPQDRQFILSSKKLLLSDSGFYLCAWSKRIDEQFFGPGTRLTVL.

As DNA, the CDR3 is TGTGCCAGCAGCGAACATCGGGCAGGGACCAATCAGCCCCAGCATTTT. Amino acid sequence: CASSEHRAGTNQPQHF. The gene calls are TRBV21-1 and TRBJ1-5. TRBV21-1 is a recognized pseudogene. This CDR3 has 16 residues.

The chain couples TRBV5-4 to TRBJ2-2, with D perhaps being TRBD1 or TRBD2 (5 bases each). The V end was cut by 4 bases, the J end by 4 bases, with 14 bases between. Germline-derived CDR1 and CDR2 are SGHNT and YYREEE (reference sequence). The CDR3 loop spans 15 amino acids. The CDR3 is CASSLGTRTTGELFF. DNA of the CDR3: TGTGCCAGCAGCCTGGGGACCCGTACCACCGGGGAGCTGTTTTTT.

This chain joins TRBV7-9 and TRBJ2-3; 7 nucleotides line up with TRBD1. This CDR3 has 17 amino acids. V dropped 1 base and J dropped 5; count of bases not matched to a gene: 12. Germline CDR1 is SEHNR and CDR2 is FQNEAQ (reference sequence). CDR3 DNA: TGTGCCAGCAGCTTAGATCAACTAGGGGGCTTCGGAGATACGCAGTATTTT. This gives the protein CASSLDQLGGFGDTQYF.

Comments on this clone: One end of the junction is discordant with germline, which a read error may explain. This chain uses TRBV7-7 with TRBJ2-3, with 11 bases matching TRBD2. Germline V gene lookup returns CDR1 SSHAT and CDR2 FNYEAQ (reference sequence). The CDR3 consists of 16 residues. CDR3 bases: TGTGCTAGCAGCCGAGGACTAGCGGGCTTCACAGATACGCAGTATTTT. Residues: CASSRGLAGFTDTQYF.

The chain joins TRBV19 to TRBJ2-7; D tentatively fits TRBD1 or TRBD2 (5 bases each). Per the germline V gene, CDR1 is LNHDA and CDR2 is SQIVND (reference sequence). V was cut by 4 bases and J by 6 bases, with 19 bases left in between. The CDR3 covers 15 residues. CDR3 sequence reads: CASSTEQVLGSEQYF. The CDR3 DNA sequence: TGTGCCAGTAGTACCGAACAGGTTCTGGGGAGCGAGCAGTACTTC.

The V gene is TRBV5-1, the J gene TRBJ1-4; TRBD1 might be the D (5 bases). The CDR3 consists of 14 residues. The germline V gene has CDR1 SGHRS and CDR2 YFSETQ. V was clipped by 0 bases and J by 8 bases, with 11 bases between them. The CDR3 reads CASSLGPGNEKLFF. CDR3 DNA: TGCGCCAGCAGCTTGGGGCCAGGGAACGAAAAACTGTTTTTT.

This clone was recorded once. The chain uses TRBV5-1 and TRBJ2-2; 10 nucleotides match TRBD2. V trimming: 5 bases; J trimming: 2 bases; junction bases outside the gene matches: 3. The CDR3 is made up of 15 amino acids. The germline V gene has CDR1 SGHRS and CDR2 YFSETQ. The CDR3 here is CASRRTSGNTGELFF. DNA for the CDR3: TGCGCCAGCAGGAGGACTAGCGGAAACACCGGGGAGCTGTTTTTT.

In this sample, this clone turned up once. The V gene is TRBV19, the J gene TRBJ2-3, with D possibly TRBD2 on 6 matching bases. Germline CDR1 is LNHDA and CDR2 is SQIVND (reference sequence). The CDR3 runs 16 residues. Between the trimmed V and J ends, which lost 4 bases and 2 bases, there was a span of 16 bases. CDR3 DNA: TGTGCCAGTAGTAGTATCGAGCGGGTGCCCACAGATACGCAGTATTTT. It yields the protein CASSSIERVPTDTQYF.

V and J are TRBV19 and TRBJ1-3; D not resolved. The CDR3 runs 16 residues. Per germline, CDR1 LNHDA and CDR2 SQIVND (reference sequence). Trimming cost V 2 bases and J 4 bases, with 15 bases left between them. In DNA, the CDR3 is TGTGCCAGTAGTATAACCTGGACCTCACCGGGAAACACCATATATTTT. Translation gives CASSITWTSPGNTIYF. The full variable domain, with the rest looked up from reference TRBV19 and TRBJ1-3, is DGGITQSPKYLFRKEGQNVTLSCEQNLNHDAMYWYRQDPGQGLRLIYYSQIVNDFQKGDIAEGYSVSREKKESFPLTVTSAQKNPTAFYLCASSITWTSPGNTIYFGEGSWLTVV.

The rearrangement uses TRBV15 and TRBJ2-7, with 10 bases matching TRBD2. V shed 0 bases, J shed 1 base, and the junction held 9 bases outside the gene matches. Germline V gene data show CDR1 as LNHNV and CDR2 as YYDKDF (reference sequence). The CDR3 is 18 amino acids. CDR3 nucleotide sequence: TGTGCCACCAGCAGAGAGCGCATGCTAGCGGGAGAGTCCTACGAGCAGTACTTC. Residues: CATSRERMLAGESYEQYF.

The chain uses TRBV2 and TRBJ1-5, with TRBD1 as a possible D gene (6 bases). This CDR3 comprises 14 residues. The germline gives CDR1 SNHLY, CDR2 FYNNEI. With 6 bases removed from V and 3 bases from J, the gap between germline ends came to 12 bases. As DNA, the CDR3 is TGTGCCAGCAGACAGGGTTCTTTCAATCAGCCCCAGCATTTT. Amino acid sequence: CASRQGSFNQPQHF.

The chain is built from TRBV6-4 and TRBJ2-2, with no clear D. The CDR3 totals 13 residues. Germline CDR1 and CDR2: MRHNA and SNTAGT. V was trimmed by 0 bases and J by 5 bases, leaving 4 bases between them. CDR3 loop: CASSDSGTGELFF. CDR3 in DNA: TGTGCCAGCAGTGACTCGGGGACCGGGGAGCTGTTTTTT.